This note documents a single TCR beta chain sequence. Antigen: not known. The entry originates in a study of cytomegalovirus exposure and HLA in healthy donors. Study results and limitations: In a later analysis, at a false discovery rate of 0.05, roughly 18,000 TCR beta sequences were associated with HLA alleles. Rarity marked most TCR sequences, yet some public TCRs occurred in many donors. The productive fraction for most TCR beta V segments was about 87% or about 30% in an earlier analysis. Later work showed greater clonal expansion in HLA-associated TCR beta chains than in equally common others.

PCR primers comprised 60 Vbeta and 13 Jbeta primers. Here immunoSEQ multiplex PCR was the method, and the copy in TCRdb shows in-frame clones only, minus some. This table holds 100,000 to 150,000 clones, over 60% found once. This clonotype was sampled from a man aged 30 to 39 in good health and CMV-seronegative. Sequencing used PBMCs.

As DNA, the CDR3 is TGTGCCAGCAGCTTATTGTATCGCACTGAAGCTTTCTTT. This sequence encodes CASSLLYRTEAFF. The J gene is TRBJ1-1, the V gene TRBV7-6; D is uncertain. The CDR3 extends over 13 amino acids. Germline V gene lookup returns CDR1 SGHVS and CDR2 FNYEAQ. V was pared by 2 bases and J by 4 bases, with 8 bases between.